This record covers a single T cell receptor (beta chain). Its antigen is unidentified. Assays captured 9.8 x 10^4 or so TCR templates per sample. The assay was immunoSEQ multiplex PCR, and TCRdb's table has in-frame clones only and misses some. The sample yields approximately 120,000 clones, about 92% seen once. Germline CDR1 is MNHEY and CDR2 is SVGAGI. The CDR3 extends over 15 amino acids. V shed 5 bases and J shed 7 bases, with 15 bases lying between them. This record comes from a study of siplizumab effects on memory and regulatory T cells. Study results and caveats: Naive T cells looked more diverse than memory cells and looked like major alloresponse contributors. Naive versus memory phenotype went unassigned for roughly 75-96% of proliferating CD4+ or CD8+ clones. Poor capture below about 10^-5 frequency left most alloreactive clones unmapped to unstimulated subsets.

The gene calls are TRBV6-5 and TRBJ1-6; D remains unclear. Sequencing was done on a sample of Tregs sorted from blood. This TCR was recovered from a human donor in good health. CDR3 residues: CASSPSLVGNSPLHF. As DNA, the CDR3 is TGTGCCAGCAGTCCCTCACTGGTGGGGAATTCACCCCTCCACTTT.